This T cell receptor beta chain was obtained from a study of Ad26.COV2.S vaccination and SARS-CoV-2 variants. Noted treatment: 15 to 20 received Ad26.COV2.S at low or high dose, single or two shots; 5 received placebo; per-sample allocation not given. The study sampled participants on day 63 after the first vaccine or placebo injection. The method was immunoSEQ multiplex PCR; TCRdb's version includes in-frame clones alone and lacks a portion of them. The table records some 480,000 clones, 70% to 90% of them present only once. The CDR3 spans 13 residues. CDR1 is SGHKS, CDR2 YYEKEE, per germline (reference sequence). V was shortened by 2 bases and J by 5 bases, with 11 bases between the two germline ends. The sample holds many counts of this clone.

The rearrangement uses TRBV5-5 and TRBJ2-7; no firm D call. The TCR originated in a person between 18 and 65 years old who received the Ad26.COV2.S COVID-19 vaccine or a placebo. The sequencing here drew on peripheral blood, taken in a trial of Ad26.COV2.S vaccine versus placebo. In DNA form, the CDR3 reads TGTGCCAGCAGCTTTATCGCAGTGCACGAGCAGTACTTC. This sequence encodes CASSFIAVHEQYF. The entire variable domain, with the rest obtained from reference TRBV5-5 and TRBJ2-7, is as follows: DAGVTQSPTHLIKTRGQQVTLRCSPISGHKSVSWYQQVLGQGPQFIFQYYEKEERGRGNFPDRFSARQFPNYSSELNVNALLLGDSALYLCASSFIAVHEQYFGPGTRLTVT.